A single sample gave rise to the 13 T cell receptor beta chains below, sequenced in a study of blood T cells in healthy people across ages. The authors ran a second PCR of about 7 to 11 cycles using a sample-barcoded 5' primer and a J-beta primer mix. TCRdb reprocessed the 5' RACE reads via MiXCR and lists one record per CDR3 protein. The sample lists around 1,800,000 distinct CDR3 sequences; about two fifths were seen once. Sequencing input: blood. These receptors all come from a human donor in good health.

This chain connects TRBV12-3 or TRBV12-4 to TRBJ1-5, with D uncertain. Trimming left V 3 bases short and J 7 bases short, with 16 bases between. CDR3 length: 15 residues. CDR3 region: CASSFSEGFGQPQHF. The DNA of the CDR3 is TGTGCCAGCAGTTTCTCTGAAGGGTTCGGGCAGCCCCAGCATTTT.

This clonotype showed up just a few times. The chain carries TRBV12-3 or TRBV12-4 and TRBJ2-3; TRBD2 agrees at 8 bases. V was pared by 0 bases and J by 2 bases, with 16 bases of the junction left unmatched. The CDR3 is 20 amino acids. The CDR3 nucleotides are TGTGCCAGCAGTTTAGCCACCACCTGGAGGAGCGGGGGATCCACAGATACGCAGTATTTT. It codes for CASSLATTWRSGGSTDTQYF.

This clonotype was observed once. The V and J genes are TRBV7-9 and TRBJ2-6; 8 bases agree with TRBD1. The trim removed 6 bases at V and 0 bases at J, leaving 10 bases unmatched. The CDR3 is made up of 18 amino acids. Germline V gives CDR1 SEHNR, CDR2 FQNEAQ (reference sequence). CDR3 loop: CASRPTGGPNSGANVLTF. CDR3 DNA: TGTGCCAGCAGACCAACAGGGGGACCTAACTCTGGGGCCAACGTCCTGACTTTC.

On this clonotype itself: The germline gene is not matched at one end of the junction; a read error may be the cause. The V and J genes are TRBV12-3 or TRBV12-4 and TRBJ2-1; 13 bases align to TRBD2. CDR3 length: 15 residues. CDR3 nucleotides: TGTGCCAGCAGTTTGACTAGCGGGGGGTACAATGGGCAGTTCTTC. Amino acids: CASSLTSGGYNGQFF.

This clonotype was counted a few times. The V gene is TRBV27, the J gene TRBJ2-1; 9 nucleotides agree with TRBD1. The trim removed 3 bases at V and 8 bases at J, leaving 5 bases unmatched. Germline V lookup: CDR1 MNHEY, CDR2 SMNVEV (reference sequence). This CDR3 has 14 residues. CDR3 sequence reads: CASSFGQGFDEQFF. The CDR3 region has the DNA TGTGCCAGCAGTTTCGGACAGGGGTTCGATGAGCAGTTCTTC.

V gene TRBV5-1 combines with J gene TRBJ2-7; D remains ambiguous. Between the trimmed V and J ends, which lost 0 bases and 1 base, there was a span of 11 bases. Germline-derived CDR1 and CDR2 are SGHRS and YFSETQ. This CDR3 region has 15 residues. The CDR3 here is CASSLGSPTSYEQYF. CDR3 DNA: TGCGCCAGCAGCTTGGGGTCCCCCACGTCCTACGAGCAGTACTTC.

This clonotype was recorded a few times. This chain joins TRBV4-2 and TRBJ1-4, with 7 bases lining up with TRBD1. Germline values: CDR1 LGHNA, CDR2 YNFKEQ. CDR3 size: 15 residues. V was pared by 4 bases and J by 10 bases, with 12 bases of the junction left unmatched. CDR3 DNA sequence: TGTGCCAGCAGCCCCCAGACAGGGAGTGATGGAAAACTGTTTTTT. Amino acid sequence: CASSPQTGSDGKLFF.

This clonotype has a single count. One junction end disagrees with the germline gene, perhaps due to a read error. The chain joins TRBV28 to TRBJ1-5; the D is unclear. Germline values: CDR1 MDHEN, CDR2 SYDVKM. The CDR3 is made up of 14 amino acids. The CDR3 protein is CAGRSPGSNQPQHF. DNA of the CDR3: TGTGCCGGCAGGTCCCCAGGAAGCAATCAGCCCCAGCATTTT.

The genes are TRBV7-2 and TRBJ2-1, with TRBD2 identical over 7 bases. The germline CDR1 and CDR2 sequences are SGHTA and FQGNSA. CDR3 length equals 14 residues. J lost 0 bases, V lost 7 bases, and 3 bases had no gene match. This CDR3 is CASNPGGSYNEQFF. The CDR3 DNA follows: TGTGCCAGCAACCCGGGGGGCTCCTACAATGAGCAGTTCTTC.

The rearrangement joins TRBV28 to TRBJ2-5; D is ambiguous. The tail of the sequence fits TRBJ2-7 better, so the J call may be wrong. Per the germline V gene, CDR1 is MDHEN and CDR2 is SYDVKM. The CDR3 has 15 amino acids. The CDR3 protein is CASSLAETLSYEQYF. CDR3 DNA: TGTGCCAGCAGTTTAGCAGAGACACTCTCCTACGAGCAGTACTTC.

This chain uses TRBV27 with TRBJ2-3; 12 nucleotides align to TRBD2. CDR3 length equals 15 residues. With V trimmed by 6 bases and J by 3 bases, 4 bases remained unmatched. The germline CDR1 and CDR2 sequences are MNHEY and SMNVEV (reference sequence). In DNA form, the CDR3 reads TGTGCCAGCAGGTTACTAGCGGGGGGTACAGATACGCAGTATTTT. Protein product: CASRLLAGGTDTQYF.

The gene calls are TRBV10-3 and TRBJ2-7; 10 positions match TRBD1. CDR3 size: 14 residues. V lost 10 bases to trimming and J lost 2 bases; unmatched junction nucleotides: 8. Germline V gene sequence: CDR1 ENHRY, CDR2 SYGVKD. The CDR3 bases are TGTGCCACCGGACCGGGACAGGGGACCTACGAGCAGTACTTC. Encoded protein: CATGPGQGTYEQYF.

V is TRBV19 and J is TRBJ1-2; perhaps TRBD1 as D (5 bases). Trimming stripped 2 bases from V and 7 bases from J, with 20 bases between. The CDR3 is 16 amino acids. Germline V gene sequence: CDR1 LNHDA, CDR2 SQIVND (reference sequence). In DNA, the CDR3 is TGTGCCAGTAGTATAAGGTGGCAGGGCGCCCCCCCTGGCTACACCTTC. It yields the protein CASSIRWQGAPPGYTF.